The 15 T cell receptor beta chains below come from one sample, sequenced in a study of shared clonotypes between healthy human individuals. Some clones are missing from TCRdb's copy, which holds only in-frame ones; the method was immunoSEQ multiplex PCR. Here the sample spans approximately 2,000,000 clones, less than 95% being singletons. Sequenced: naive CD4+ T cells from PBMCs. Subset meaning: CD45RA+ positively selected. The receptors stem from a man in his late teens or twenties in good health. Some clones in this sample may be carry-over from other donors' samples.

This rearrangement joins TRBV5-1 to TRBJ1-2; D remains ambiguous. The germline V and J ends were trimmed by 3 bases and 3 bases, with 15 bases remaining between them. This CDR3 is built from 15 residues. The germline CDR1 and CDR2 sequences are SGHRS and YFSETQ. CDR3 coding DNA: TGCGCCAGCAGCTCGGGCCCGGGAAAGTACTATGGCTACACCTTC. Its protein is CASSSGPGKYYGYTF.

This clone was detected a few times. This chain connects TRBV19 to TRBJ1-5, with D perhaps matching TRBD1 (6 bases). Germline V gene lookup returns CDR1 LNHDA and CDR2 SQIVND (reference sequence). The germline V and J ends were trimmed by 3 bases and 5 bases, with 11 bases remaining between them. The CDR3 sequence is 14 residues long. CDR3 protein: CASSIRAGDQPQHF. The CDR3 region has the DNA TGTGCCAGTAGTATTCGGGCAGGGGATCAGCCCCAGCATTTT.

V and J are TRBV2 and TRBJ1-1; D is undetermined. V lost 0 bases and J lost 0, with 11 bases in between. Germline-derived CDR1 and CDR2 are SNHLY and FYNNEI. CDR3 length: 16 residues. DNA for the CDR3: TGTGCCAGCAGTGAAGCGGGAATACACCTGAACACTGAAGCTTTCTTT. This gives the protein CASSEAGIHLNTEAFF.

V gene TRBV4-3 combines with J gene TRBJ2-4; 11 bases are a match to TRBD2. V shed 0 bases, J shed 8 bases, and the junction held 3 bases outside the gene matches. Germline V gives CDR1 LGHNA, CDR2 YSLEER. There are 15 residues in the CDR3. This chain's CDR3 is CASSQDSGRGDIQYF. The CDR3, as DNA: TGCGCCAGCAGCCAAGATAGCGGGAGGGGGGACATTCAGTACTTC.

This chain joins TRBV6-1 and TRBJ2-7; D gene ambiguous. The germline V gene has CDR1 MNHNS and CDR2 SASEGT. V lost 7 bases and J 3 bases, leaving 16 bases between the germline ends. CDR3 length: 14 residues. The CDR3: CASTRALFYYEQYF. The CDR3 nucleotides read TGTGCCAGCACTCGGGCCCTCTTTTACTACGAGCAGTACTTC.

This chain uses TRBV13 with TRBJ2-2; TRBD2 aligns across 7 bases. The junction had 7 bases not matched to a gene; V was cut back by 1 base and J by 5 bases. CDR3 length equals 16 residues. The germline CDR1 and CDR2 sequences are PRHDT and FYEKMQ (reference sequence). CDR3 residues: CASSLAGTTTTGELFF. The DNA of the CDR3 is TGTGCCAGCAGCTTAGCCGGGACTACGACGACCGGGGAGCTGTTTTTT.

The chain joins TRBV7-2 to TRBJ1-5, with 9 bases fitting TRBD1. Germline V gene lookup returns CDR1 SGHTA and CDR2 FQGNSA. CDR3 length equals 16 residues. The J segment lost 4 bases and the V segment lost 6 bases, leaving 10 bases of the junction unmatched. CDR3 in amino acids: CASRQTGGVRNQPQHF. CDR3 in DNA: TGTGCCAGCAGACAGACAGGGGGAGTGAGAAATCAGCCCCAGCATTTT.

This chain's CDR3 is CATQGLMNTGELFF. The CDR3 DNA reads TGTGCCACCCAGGGGCTGATGAACACCGGGGAGCTGTTTTTT. The rearrangement uses TRBV10-3 and TRBJ2-2; weak D call: TRBD1 (6 bases). The CDR3 spans 14 residues. Germline assignment: CDR1 ENHRY and CDR2 SYGVKD. With 10 bases removed from V and 1 base from J, the gap between germline ends came to 13 bases.

This clone was recorded once. The same CDR3 is also encoded by other DNA sequences in this sample. The chain combines TRBV28 with TRBJ1-4; D is ambiguous. Germline CDR1 MDHEN, CDR2 SYDVKM. The V gene lost 6 bases and the J gene lost 6 bases, with 5 bases spanning the gap. CDR3 size: 11 residues. CDR3 DNA: TGTGCCAGCAGCTCCTATGAAAAACTGTTTTTT. It translates to CASSSYEKLFF.

The chain is built from TRBV21-1 and TRBJ2-2; the tabulated D call, TRBD2, remains unverified against the DNA. TRBV21-1 is recorded as a pseudogene. The CDR3 loop spans 21 amino acids. Here the CDR3 reads CASSKGPRLESRLAATGELFF. Here the CDR3 DNA reads TGTGCCAGCAGCAAAGGCCCCAGACTAGAGTCCCGATTGGCGGCCACCGGGGAGCTGTTTTTT.

The rearrangement links TRBV5-6 to TRBJ1-5; a weak D match, TRBD1 (6 bases). Trimming shortened V by 4 bases and J by 3 bases, and 8 bases separated the two germline ends. CDR1 and CDR2 from the germline V gene are SGHDT and YYEEEE. The CDR3 is 13 amino acids. In nucleotides, the CDR3 is TGTGCCAGCAGCGCAGGGGACAATCAGCCCCAGCATTTT. This sequence encodes CASSAGDNQPQHF.

Concerning this clone: The same CDR3 can be traced to other DNA sequences in this sample. The chain has TRBV5-1 and TRBJ2-2; tentatively, D is TRBD1 or TRBD2 (5 bases each). V lost 3 bases to trimming and J lost 0 bases, with 9 bases between them. Germline V lookup: CDR1 SGHRS, CDR2 YFSETQ. The CDR3 has 15 residues. The CDR3 DNA reads TGCGCCAGCAGCTCCGGGACCACGAACACCGGGGAGCTGTTTTTT. Its protein product is CASSSGTTNTGELFF.

The chain couples TRBV19 to TRBJ1-4; D not certain. Trimming stripped 4 bases from V and 7 bases from J, with 4 bases between. This CDR3 has 11 amino acids. The germline CDR1 and CDR2 sequences are LNHDA and SQIVND (reference sequence). CDR3 nucleotide sequence: TGTGCCAGTAGTAGTGGTGAAAAACTGTTTTTT. The encoded protein is CASSSGEKLFF.

The CDR3 sequence: CASSFNLAGSYNEQFF. The CDR3 DNA sequence: TGTGCCAGCAGCTTCAATCTAGCGGGCTCCTACAATGAGCAGTTCTTC. The V gene is TRBV7-9, the J gene TRBJ2-1; 8 positions match TRBD2. The CDR3 is 16 residues long. The V segment lost 3 bases and the J segment 0 bases; nucleotides outside the gene matches: 4. The germline gives CDR1 SEHNR, CDR2 FQNEAQ (reference sequence).

A word on this clone: The same CDR3 can be traced to other DNA sequences in this sample. The V gene is TRBV18, the J gene TRBJ2-2; D might be TRBD1 (5 bases). The V end lost 3 bases, the J end lost 5 bases, and 16 bases lay between the germline ends. This CDR3 spans 16 amino acids. CDR1 is KGHSH, CDR2 LQKENI, per germline. The CDR3 DNA is TGTGCCAGCTCACCCCCTTCGGGCAGGGCGACCGGGGAGCTGTTTTTT. Amino acids: CASSPPSGRATGELFF.